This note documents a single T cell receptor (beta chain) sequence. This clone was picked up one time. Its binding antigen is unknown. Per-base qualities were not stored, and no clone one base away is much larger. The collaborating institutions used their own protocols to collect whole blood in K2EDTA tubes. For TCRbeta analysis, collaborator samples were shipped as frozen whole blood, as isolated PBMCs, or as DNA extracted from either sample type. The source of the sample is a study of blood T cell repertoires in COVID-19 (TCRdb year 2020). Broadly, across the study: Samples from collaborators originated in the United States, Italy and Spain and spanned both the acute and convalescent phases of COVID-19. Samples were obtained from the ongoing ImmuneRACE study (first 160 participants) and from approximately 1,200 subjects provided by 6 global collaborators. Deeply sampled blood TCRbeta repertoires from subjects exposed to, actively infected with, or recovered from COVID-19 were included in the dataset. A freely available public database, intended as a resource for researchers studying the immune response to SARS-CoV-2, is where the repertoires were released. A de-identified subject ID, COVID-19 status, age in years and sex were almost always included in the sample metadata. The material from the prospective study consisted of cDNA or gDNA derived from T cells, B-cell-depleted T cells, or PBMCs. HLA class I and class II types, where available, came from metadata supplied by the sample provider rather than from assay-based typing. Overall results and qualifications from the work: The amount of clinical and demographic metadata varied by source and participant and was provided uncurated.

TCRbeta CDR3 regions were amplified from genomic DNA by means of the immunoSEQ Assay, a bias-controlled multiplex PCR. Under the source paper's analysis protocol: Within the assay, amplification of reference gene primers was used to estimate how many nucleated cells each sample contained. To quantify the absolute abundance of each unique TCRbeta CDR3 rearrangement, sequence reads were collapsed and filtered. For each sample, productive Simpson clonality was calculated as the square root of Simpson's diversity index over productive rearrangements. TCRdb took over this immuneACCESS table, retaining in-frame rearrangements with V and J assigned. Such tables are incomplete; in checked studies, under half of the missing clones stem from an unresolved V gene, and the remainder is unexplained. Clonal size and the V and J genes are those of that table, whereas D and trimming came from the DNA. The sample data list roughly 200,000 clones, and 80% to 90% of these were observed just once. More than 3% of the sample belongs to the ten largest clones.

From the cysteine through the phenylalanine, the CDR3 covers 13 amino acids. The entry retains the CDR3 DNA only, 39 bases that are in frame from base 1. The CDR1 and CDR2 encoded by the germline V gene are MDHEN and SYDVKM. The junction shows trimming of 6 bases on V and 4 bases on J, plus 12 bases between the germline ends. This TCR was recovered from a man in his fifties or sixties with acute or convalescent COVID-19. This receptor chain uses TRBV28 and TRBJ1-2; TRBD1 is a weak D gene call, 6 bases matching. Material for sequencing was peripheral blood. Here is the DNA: TGTGCCAGCAGACCTGGACAGAGCTATGGCTACACCTTC. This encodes CASRPGQSYGYTF.